Each of the 23 T cell receptor beta chains below was sequenced from the same sample in a study of control samples from healthy donors and cancer patients. The protocol was immunoSEQ multiplex PCR, while the TCRdb copy is restricted to in-frame clones and leaves out a portion. The sample holds 60,000 to 85,000 clones; over 80% are singletons and the top ten take approximately 6%. The sequencing input was blood. These receptors were taken from a woman in her fifties or sixties in good health.

The V call is TRBV28, the J call TRBJ1-5; 8 nucleotides align to TRBD1. Germline CDR1 MDHEN, CDR2 SYDVKM. The CDR3 spans 16 residues. Trimming took 3 bases from V and 0 from J; bases not matched to a gene: 4. This CDR3 reads CASSFRTGNSNQPQHF. The CDR3 nucleotides are TGTGCCAGCAGTTTCAGGACAGGGAATAGCAATCAGCCCCAGCATTTT.

The chain recombines TRBV7-3 with TRBJ2-2; 11 bases are a match to TRBD1. Per germline, CDR1 SGHTA and CDR2 FQGTGA. Trimming at V came to 5 bases and at J to 4 bases, leaving 3 bases not matched to a gene. There are 15 residues in the CDR3. The CDR3 sequence is CASSKGQGGTGELFF. The CDR3 coding sequence is TGTGCCAGCAGCAAGGGACAGGGGGGCACCGGGGAGCTGTTTTTT. The full variable domain, with the rest looked up from reference TRBV7-3 and TRBJ2-2, is GAGVSQTPSNKVTEKGKYVELRCDPISGHTALYWYRQSLGQGPEFLIYFQGTGAADDSGLPNDRFFAVRPEGSVSTLKIQRTERGDSAVYLCASSKGQGGTGELFFGEGSRLTVL.

V gene TRBV6-2 or TRBV6-3 combines with J gene TRBJ1-4; 7 nucleotides line up with TRBD1. From germline, CDR1 is MNHEY and CDR2 SVGEGT. The J segment lost 11 bases and the V segment lost 4 bases, leaving 10 bases of the junction unmatched. The CDR3 loop spans 14 amino acids. This CDR3 reads CASSWDSPMSKLFF. The CDR3 DNA follows: TGTGCCAGCAGTTGGGACAGCCCAATGAGCAAACTGTTTTTT.

The gene calls are TRBV5-6 and TRBJ2-2; 11 bases are shared with TRBD2. Germline CDR1 is SGHDT and CDR2 is YYEEEE. CDR3 length equals 17 residues. Trimming cost V 4 bases and J 1 base; bases outside gene matches: 6. The CDR3 spells CASSIYGTSGNTGELFF. The CDR3 region has the DNA TGTGCCAGCAGCATATACGGGACTAGCGGGAACACCGGGGAGCTGTTTTTT.

The chain carries TRBV5-1 and TRBJ2-1; D uncertain. This CDR3 is built from 12 residues. CDR1 and CDR2 from the germline V gene are SGHRS and YFSETQ. Trimming stripped 2 bases from V and 5 bases from J, with 5 bases between. CDR3 sequence: CASSLENNEQFF. CDR3 sequence (DNA): TGCGCCAGCAGCTTAGAGAACAATGAGCAGTTCTTC.

This chain links TRBV19 with TRBJ2-1, with 13 positions matching TRBD2. Germline V gene sequence: CDR1 LNHDA, CDR2 SQIVND (reference sequence). There are 16 residues in the CDR3. V was clipped by 5 bases and J by 6 bases; unmatched bases: 7. The DNA for the CDR3 is TGTGCCAGTAGTCTAACCGGGACTAGCGGGGTCAATGAGCAGTTCTTC. It translates to CASSLTGTSGVNEQFF.

The J gene is TRBJ2-7, the V gene TRBV6-6; D possibly corresponds to TRBD2 (6 bases). Between the trimmed V and J ends, which lost 8 bases and 0 bases, there was a span of 20 bases. The V gene's germline CDR1 is MNHNY and CDR2 SVGAGI (reference sequence). This CDR3 has 16 amino acids. CDR3 coding DNA: TGTGCCAGCCTCGGGGATTCGGCGGGAACCTCCTACGAGCAGTACTTC. Its translation: CASLGDSAGTSYEQYF.

This chain uses TRBV5-4 with TRBJ1-5, with D maybe TRBD1 (6 bases). Trimming stripped 1 base from V and 3 bases from J, with 14 bases between. This CDR3 spans 16 amino acids. CDR1 and CDR2 (germline): SGHNT, YYREEE (reference sequence). CDR3 protein: CASSLLPGDNNQPQHF. The CDR3 nucleotides read TGTGCCAGCAGCTTGCTTCCGGGGGACAACAATCAGCCCCAGCATTTT.

The chain combines TRBV6-5 with TRBJ2-6; D not certain. The CDR3 covers 15 residues. Germline V gene data show CDR1 as MNHEY and CDR2 as SVGAGI. The germline V and J ends were trimmed by 0 bases and 0 bases, with 3 bases remaining between them. The CDR3 protein is CASSYSDSGANVLTF. CDR3 DNA sequence: TGTGCCAGCAGTTACTCCGACTCTGGGGCCAACGTCCTGACTTTC.

The chain employs TRBV24-1 and TRBJ2-3; D may match TRBD1 or TRBD2 (5 bases each). The CDR3 runs 11 residues. V was clipped by 7 bases and J by 5 bases, with 6 bases between them. In germline, CDR1 is KGHDR, CDR2 SFDVKD. The CDR3 DNA follows: TGTGCCACCAGGAGGGGAGATACGCAGTATTTT. It codes for CATRRGDTQYF.

V is TRBV5-1 and J is TRBJ2-2; D is undetermined. Deletions cut 1 base from V and 4 bases from J, with 11 bases between. Germline lookup yields CDR1 SGHRS and CDR2 YFSETQ. This CDR3 spans 15 amino acids. The CDR3 region is CASSLIQQGTGELFF. The CDR3 DNA follows: TGCGCCAGCAGCTTGATCCAGCAAGGCACCGGGGAGCTGTTTTTT. Full variable domain (missing parts from reference TRBV5-1 and TRBJ2-2): KAGVTQTPRYLIKTRGQQVTLSCSPISGHRSVSWYQQTPGQGLQFLFEYFSETQRNKGNFPGRFSGRQFSNSRSEMNVSTLELGDSALYLCASSLIQQGTGELFFGEGSRLTVL.

This chain uses TRBV28 with TRBJ2-7; possible D gene TRBD1, 5 bases. The germline V and J ends were trimmed by 2 bases and 6 bases, with 11 bases remaining between them. From germline, CDR1 is MDHEN and CDR2 SYDVKM. CDR3 length equals 13 residues. The CDR3 sequence: CASSLAGLSEQYF. The CDR3 nucleotides read TGTGCCAGCAGTTTAGCAGGGCTATCCGAGCAGTACTTC.

This chain joins TRBV2 and TRBJ2-3, with no clear D. Trimming shortened V by 3 bases and J by 1 base, and 11 bases separated the two germline ends. The CDR3 runs to 15 residues. Germline loops: CDR1 SNHLY, CDR2 FYNNEI. The CDR3 DNA follows: TGTGCCAGCAGTGATTGGGGAATGCGCACAGATACGCAGTATTTT. It is translated as CASSDWGMRTDTQYF. Full variable domain (remainder filled in from reference TRBV2 and TRBJ2-3): EPEVTQTPSHQVTQMGQEVILRCVPISNHLYFYWYRQILGQKVEFLVSFYNNEISEKSEIFDDQFSVERPDGSNFTLKIRSTKLEDSAMYFCASSDWGMRTDTQYFGPGTRLTVL.

J is TRBJ2-2 and V is TRBV6-5; D not certain. Trimming stripped 5 bases from V and 4 bases from J, with 8 bases between. The CDR3 has 13 residues. Germline-derived CDR1 and CDR2 are MNHEY and SVGAGI. DNA for the CDR3: TGTGCCAGCAGTCAATCGGGCACCGGGGAGCTGTTTTTT. It is translated as CASSQSGTGELFF.

The CDR3: CASSPRSDSQETQYF. DNA of the CDR3: TGTGCCAGCTCACCACGAAGCGACAGTCAAGAGACCCAGTACTTC. The V and J genes are TRBV18 and TRBJ2-5; a possible D gene is TRBD1 (5 bases). V lost 1 base and J 2 bases, leaving 11 bases between the germline ends. The length of the CDR3 is 15 residues. The germline V gene has CDR1 KGHSH and CDR2 LQKENI.

The rearrangement links TRBV6-5 to TRBJ2-5; D not resolved. CDR3 length: 15 residues. The V gene's germline CDR1 is MNHEY and CDR2 SVGAGI. V gave up 6 bases and J gave up 4 bases, with 18 bases separating them. The CDR3: CASSRRLLSGETQYF. CDR3 nucleotide sequence: TGTGCCAGCAGCCGCCGACTTCTATCTGGAGAGACCCAGTACTTC.

The genes are TRBV7-2 and TRBJ2-2; the D is unclear. This CDR3 contains 12 residues. The germline V gene has CDR1 SGHTA and CDR2 FQGNSA. With 5 bases removed from V and 6 bases from J, the gap between germline ends came to 7 bases. The CDR3 here is CASSVEAGELFF. In DNA form, the CDR3 reads TGTGCCAGCAGCGTAGAGGCCGGGGAGCTGTTTTTT.

V usage is TRBV12-5 and J usage is TRBJ2-3; D possibly uses TRBD1 or TRBD2 (6 bases each). Germline loops: CDR1 LGHNT, CDR2 FRNRAP. V was cut by 7 bases and J by 0 bases, with 14 bases left in between. The CDR3 is 15 amino acids. This CDR3 reads CASVRRGSSTDTQYF. The CDR3 region has the DNA TGTGCTAGTGTCAGGAGGGGGTCTAGCACAGATACGCAGTATTTT.

The rearrangement joins TRBV13 to TRBJ2-7, with 9 bases that match TRBD1. J gave up 5 bases and V 5 bases, and 7 bases lay outside the gene matches. Germline V gene lookup returns CDR1 PRHDT and CDR2 FYEKMQ (reference sequence). The CDR3 contains 14 residues. Here the CDR3 reads CASSPRDRAHEQYF. CDR3 nucleotides: TGTGCCAGCAGCCCCCGGGACAGGGCCCACGAGCAGTACTTC.

The chain recombines TRBV4-3 with TRBJ1-1, with TRBD1 as a possible D gene (6 bases). The germline V gene has CDR1 LGHNA and CDR2 YSLEER. The CDR3 is 15 residues long. Deletions cut 3 bases from V and 2 bases from J, with 13 bases between. In DNA, the CDR3 is TGCGCCAGCAGCCATGGAAACAGGGCCAACACTGAAGCTTTCTTT. Protein sequence: CASSHGNRANTEAFF.

J is TRBJ1-1 and V is TRBV28, with a tentative D call TRBD1 (5 bases). The CDR3 totals 14 residues. From germline, CDR1 is MDHEN and CDR2 SYDVKM. V shed 5 bases and J shed 4 bases, with 14 bases lying between them. Here the CDR3 DNA reads TGTGCCAGCAGTGGGGGGGGTAGGATCACTGAAGCTTTCTTT. Encoded protein: CASSGGGRITEAFF.

The chain links TRBV7-9 to TRBJ1-2; possibly TRBD1 for D (5 bases). The length of the CDR3 is 13 residues. The V end lost 5 bases, the J end lost 12 bases, and 19 bases lay between the germline ends. The V gene's germline CDR1 is SEHNR and CDR2 FQNEAQ (reference sequence). Written as DNA, the CDR3 is TGTGCCAGCAGCCCCCCCAGACAGACCTTCCACACCTTC. It is translated as CASSPPRQTFHTF.

This clone was recorded only once. The chain uses TRBV21-1 and TRBJ1-6; the table names TRBD1, a call not compared with the DNA. TRBV21-1 is a pseudogene segment. The CDR3 runs 18 residues. The CDR3 nucleotides read TGTGCCAGCAGCAAAGGAGGGGACACAAGAAGAGTTAATTCACCCCTCCACTTT. It specifies CASSKGGDTRRVNSPLHF.